This T cell receptor (beta chain) was recorded in a study of blood T cell repertoires in COVID-19. On the study more broadly: Whether acute or convalescent, the COVID-19 samples came from the United States, Italy and Spain. In each case, the material was cDNA or gDNA derived from T cells, B-cell-depleted T cells, or PBMCs.

Original processing notes: Amplification of reference gene primers was used by the study to estimate nucleated cell counts. Produced via immunoSEQ multiplex PCR; TCRdb's table is partial and in-frame only. The V and J calls and clone size are taken from that table; D and trimming were inferred from the DNA. Among almost 400,000 clones listed, approximately 89% were seen once. Recruited during active infection, patients (from Seattle) were subsequently followed longitudinally. The TCR was taken from a woman aged 55-75 years with COVID-19, enrolled during active disease. Material: peripheral blood.

The CDR3 loop reads CASSEQLAGGNSPLHF. DNA of the CDR3: TGTGCCAGCAGTGAACAGCTGGCAGGGGGCAATTCACCCCTCCACTTT. This chain connects TRBV2 to TRBJ1-6; 8 bases line up with TRBD1. Losses at the gene ends were 2 bases for V and 7 bases for J; bases not matched to a gene: 7. Germline V gives CDR1 SNHLY, CDR2 FYNNEI. This CDR3 is 16 amino acids long.